This is a list of T cell receptor beta chains from one sample in a study of shared clonotypes between healthy human individuals. Here immunoSEQ multiplex PCR was the method, and the copy in TCRdb shows in-frame clones only, minus some. In the table there are 2 million to 2.5 million clones, around 95% of which are singletons. The sequenced sample consisted of naive CD4+ T cells sorted from blood. The origin of the receptors is a man between 18 and 35 years old in good health. CDR3s include the opening cysteine and the closing phenylalanine or tryptophan. D genes are given only for firm matches. Size is stated for part of the rows, as once, few or many counts, or as a class when the clone is expanded.

abundance | j_gene | v_gene | d_gene | CDR3aa | CDR3nt
- | TRBJ1-3 | TRBV2 | - | CASRRGSGNTIYF | TGTGCCAGCAGACGGGGGAGCGGAAACACCATATATTTT
once | TRBJ2-2 | TRBV28 | - | CASSRAGSNTGELFF | TGTGCCAGCAGTCGGGCAGGCAGTAACACCGGGGAGCTGTTTTTT
- | TRBJ1-1 | TRBV5-4 | - | CASSLGGQGEAFSVFF | TGTGCCAGCAGCTTGGGGGGCCAGGGCGAAGCATTTTCAGTTTTCTTT
- | TRBJ1-5 | TRBV5-1 | - | CASSLEGLEDQPQHF | TGCGCCAGCAGCTTGGAAGGGTTGGAAGATCAGCCCCAGCATTTT
- | TRBJ2-3 | TRBV9 | - | CASSAWGTSTDTQYF | TGTGCCAGCAGCGCATGGGGGACTAGCACAGATACGCAGTATTTT
- | TRBJ2-3 | TRBV10-1 | TRBD1 | CASSDQQGADTQYF | TGCGCCAGCAGCGATCAACAGGGGGCAGATACGCAGTATTTT
- | TRBJ2-7 | TRBV5-1 | TRBD1 | CASSLGQGVHEQYF | TGCGCCAGCAGCTTGGGACAGGGGGTCCACGAGCAGTACTTC
- | TRBJ1-1 | TRBV6-5 | TRBD1 | CASSYQRTGSDTEAFF | TGTGCCAGCAGTTACCAGAGGACAGGTTCAGACACTGAAGCTTTCTTT
- | TRBJ1-1 | TRBV30 | - | CAWSTNRQEAFF | TGTGCCTGGAGTACCAATCGACAGGAAGCTTTCTTT
- | TRBJ1-2 | TRBV7-9 | - | CAGGVGADYGYTF | TGTGCTGGTGGAGTCGGGGCGGACTATGGCTACACCTTC
- | TRBJ1-2 | TRBV6-5 | - | CASSTAGNYGYTF | TGTGCCAGCAGTACAGCTGGGAACTATGGCTACACCTTC
once | TRBJ1-4 | TRBV2 | TRBD1 | CASSVADRGGNEKLFF | TGTGCCAGCAGTGTTGCCGACAGGGGAGGTAATGAAAAACTGTTTTTT
- | TRBJ2-5 | TRBV4-3 | - | CASSQDGQGEGEFNQETQYF | TGCGCCAGCAGCCAAGATGGGCAGGGGGAGGGAGAGTTCAACCAAGAGACCCAGTACTTC
- | TRBJ1-2 | TRBV28 | - | CASSLPWQGRGYTF | TGTGCCAGCAGTTTGCCATGGCAGGGGAGAGGCTACACCTTC
- | TRBJ1-3 | TRBV11-3 | - | CASSPGTSGTIYF | TGTGCCAGCAGTCCCGGGACCTCGGGCACCATATATTTT
- | TRBJ2-1 | TRBV5-1 | - | CASQGGDSYNEQFF | TGCGCCAGCCAAGGGGGAGACTCCTACAATGAGCAGTTCTTC
- | TRBJ2-7 | TRBV4-3 | - | CASSQEYRAYEQYF | TGCGCCAGCAGCCAAGAGTACAGAGCCTACGAGCAGTACTTC
- | TRBJ1-4 | TRBV5-1 | - | CASSLVSNEKLFF | TGCGCCAGCAGCTTGGTTTCTAATGAAAAACTGTTTTTT
- | TRBJ1-4 | TRBV5-1 | - | CASSLRPTDDEKLFF | TGCGCCAGCAGCTTAAGGCCGACAGACGATGAAAAACTGTTTTTT
once | TRBJ2-5 | TRBV15 | - | CATSSQGFGETQYF | TGTGCCACCAGCTCCCAGGGGTTCGGAGAGACCCAGTACTTC
- | TRBJ1-6 | TRBV30 | TRBD1 | CACSTGGGLPLHF | TGTGCCTGTTCGACAGGGGGTGGTTTACCCCTCCACTTT
- | TRBJ2-5 | TRBV7-2 | - | CASRIGGGWTQYF | TGTGCCAGCAGAATAGGGGGGGGCTGGACCCAGTACTTC
- | TRBJ1-6 | TRBV5-6 | - | CASRWSRDGSPLHF | TGTGCCAGCAGGTGGAGTAGGGACGGCTCACCCCTCCACTTT
- | TRBJ1-4 | TRBV5-5 | TRBD1 | CASSSGQGNEKLFF | TGTGCCAGCAGCTCCGGACAGGGCAATGAAAAACTGTTTTTT
- | TRBJ2-3 | TRBV7-3 | TRBD2 | CASSSQAGGTDTQYF | TGTGCCAGCAGCTCTCAAGCGGGGGGGACAGATACGCAGTATTTT
- | TRBJ2-3 | TRBV5-1 | - | CASSLSPRDTQYF | TGCGCCAGCAGCCTATCCCCCCGGGATACGCAGTATTTT
- | TRBJ2-4 | TRBV30 | TRBD1 | CACLGQAIAKNIQYF | TGTGCCTGTCTGGGACAGGCCATAGCCAAAAACATTCAGTACTTC
once | TRBJ2-5 | TRBV2 | TRBD2 | CASSGGGLAAKTQYF | TGTGCCAGCAGCGGGGGGGGACTAGCGGCAAAGACCCAGTACTTC
- | TRBJ1-2 | TRBV28 | TRBD1 | CATERDRNYGYTF | TGTGCCACCGAGAGGGACAGGAACTATGGCTACACCTTC
once | TRBJ1-1 | TRBV21-1 | - | CASSKRASEAFF | TGTGCCAGCAGCAAACGGGCGTCTGAAGCTTTCTTT
- | TRBJ1-6 | TRBV6-1 | TRBD1 | CASSEHRGSSPLHF | TGTGCCAGCAGTGAACACAGGGGGTCCTCACCCCTCCACTTT
- | TRBJ1-1 | TRBV6-6 | - | CASSSPGRNMNTEAFF | TGTGCCAGCAGTTCTCCGGGACGTAACATGAACACTGAAGCTTTCTTT
- | TRBJ1-5 | TRBV25-1 | - | CASSEYWGNQPQHF | TGTGCCAGCAGTGAATATTGGGGCAATCAGCCCCAGCATTTT
- | TRBJ1-2 | TRBV5-1 | - | CASSQLSGNYGYTF | TGCGCCAGCAGCCAGCTCAGCGGAAACTATGGCTACACCTTC
- | TRBJ2-2 | TRBV5-1 | TRBD2 | CASSSSGANTGELFF | TGCGCCAGCAGCAGTAGCGGGGCGAACACCGGGGAGCTGTTTTTT
once | TRBJ2-4 | TRBV6-6 | - | CASRGGMNIQYF | TGTGCCAGCAGAGGAGGGATGAACATTCAGTACTTC
- | TRBJ2-1 | TRBV19 | TRBD2 | CASSARLAGGPGNEQFF | TGTGCCAGTAGTGCCCGACTAGCGGGAGGGCCAGGGAATGAGCAGTTCTTC
- | TRBJ2-7 | TRBV6-5 | TRBD1 | CASSYRGQGFSYEQYF | TGTGCCAGCAGTTACCGAGGACAGGGTTTTTCCTACGAGCAGTACTTC
- | TRBJ2-5 | TRBV5-1 | - | CASSLNPGYEETQYF | TGCGCCAGCAGCTTGAATCCAGGTTATGAAGAGACCCAGTACTTC
- | TRBJ2-3 | TRBV5-6 | - | CASSLGTLLTDTQYF | TGTGCCAGCAGCCTAGGGACATTACTCACAGATACGCAGTATTTT
- | TRBJ1-1 | TRBV15 | - | CATSEQAANTEAFF | TGTGCCACCAGCGAACAGGCTGCGAACACTGAAGCTTTCTTT
- | TRBJ2-3 | TRBV5-1 | - | CASRFWGDTQYF | TGCGCCAGCCGATTTTGGGGGGATACGCAGTATTTT
- | TRBJ2-2 | TRBV30 | TRBD2 | CAWSESPSGGTGELFF | TGTGCCTGGAGTGAAAGTCCCAGCGGGGGCACCGGGGAGCTGTTTTTT
- | TRBJ1-1 | TRBV6-5 | TRBD1 | CASRKTGGNTEAFF | TGTGCCAGCAGGAAGACAGGGGGGAACACTGAAGCTTTCTTT
- | TRBJ2-5 | TRBV9 | - | CASSVGPSETQYF | TGTGCCAGCAGCGTAGGACCTTCGGAGACCCAGTACTTC
- | TRBJ2-7 | TRBV5-4 | TRBD1 | CASSLAGTGPHEQYF | TGTGCCAGCAGCTTGGCCGGGACAGGGCCCCACGAGCAGTACTTC
- | TRBJ2-7 | TRBV30 | - | CAWSGDGGLGGNYEQYF | TGTGCCTGGAGTGGGGATGGGGGCCTCGGCGGGAACTACGAGCAGTACTTC
- | TRBJ2-2 | TRBV7-9 | TRBD1 | CASSLNRGYTGELFF | TGTGCCAGCAGTCTTAACAGGGGCTACACCGGGGAGCTGTTTTTT
- | TRBJ2-7 | TRBV5-4 | TRBD1 | CASSWDTGGDEQYF | TGTGCCAGCAGCTGGGATACAGGGGGCGACGAGCAGTACTTC
once | TRBJ2-1 | TRBV13 | - | CASSFGLVPYNEQFF | TGTGCCAGCAGCTTTGGTCTAGTACCCTACAATGAGCAGTTCTTC
- | TRBJ1-4 | TRBV10-3 | TRBD1 | CAISESTGSNEKLFF | TGTGCCATCAGTGAGTCGACAGGGTCTAATGAAAAACTGTTTTTT
- | TRBJ1-5 | TRBV6-1 | - | CASSEGTVNQPQHF | TGTGCCAGCAGTGAAGGGACAGTCAATCAGCCCCAGCATTTT
- | TRBJ2-7 | TRBV20-1 | - | CSAATAYEQYF | TGCAGTGCTGCGACAGCCTACGAGCAGTACTTC
once | TRBJ2-1 | TRBV28 | TRBD1 | CASTPPAGRGFDEQFF | TGTGCCAGCACCCCGCCCGCGGGCAGGGGGTTCGATGAGCAGTTCTTC
- | TRBJ2-1 | TRBV7-8 | - | CASSPLRAGGSYNEQFF | TGTGCCAGCAGCCCCCTTCGGGCAGGAGGCTCCTACAATGAGCAGTTCTTC
- | TRBJ1-5 | TRBV5-6 | - | CASSSIQGSSNQPQHF | TGTGCCAGCAGCTCTATACAGGGTAGTAGCAATCAGCCCCAGCATTTT
- | TRBJ2-7 | TRBV18 | TRBD2 | CASSLGLAGFYEQYF | TGTGCCAGCTCCCTGGGACTAGCGGGTTTTTACGAGCAGTACTTC
- | TRBJ2-3 | TRBV27 | - | CASSFRVTGVGPDTQYF | TGTGCCAGCAGTTTTAGGGTAACGGGGGTCGGCCCAGATACGCAGTATTTT
- | TRBJ2-7 | TRBV10-2 | - | CASSEWGASYEQYF | TGCGCCAGCAGTGAGTGGGGTGCCTCCTACGAGCAGTACTTC